This T cell receptor beta chain was observed in a study of beta chain features in type 1 diabetes. Reverse transcribing all isolated RNA meant expressed TCRB transcripts were sequenced. The table came from immunoSEQ multiplex PCR; TCRdb's copy has only in-frame clones and leaves some out. The table includes under 300,000 clones, about 26% detected once. Germline assignment: CDR1 GTSNPN and CDR2 SVGIG (reference sequence). The CDR3 spans 14 residues. Trimming at V came to 4 bases and at J to 10 bases, leaving 8 bases not matched to a gene. This clone has just a few counts. The material sequenced was central memory CD4+ T cells from blood. V usage is TRBV30 and J usage is TRBJ1-6; 9 bases fit TRBD1. The sequence came from a man aged 25-45 years in good health. The CDR3 region has the DNA TGTGCCTGGACACAGATGACAGGGGGATCACCCCTCCACTTT. It encodes CAWTQMTGGSPLHF.